This T cell receptor (beta chain) was retrieved from a study of vaccination and CD4 T cells after COVID-19. Study summary: Either the Pfizer-BioNTech BNT162b2 or Moderna mRNA-1273 vaccine was given as two doses. Median time from second vaccine dose to sampling was 72 days (14 to 241).

Indicated treatment: roughly 11-day PBMC culture with coronavirus spike peptide pools or control peptides (ViraFEST assay). The unexposed donor provided CD4+ T cells, which were taken before the COVID-19 pandemic (2011-2018). ViraFEST used peptide pools to expand antigen-specific T cells before TCR sequencing. Notes on this clonotype: Its cognate antigen is unknown.

Once obtained from cultured CD4+ T cells, the DNA was sequenced using the Oncomine TCR Beta short-read assay. TCRdb re-derived calls from the PCR reads in MiXCR, one entry per CDR3 protein. The table shows approximately 7,100 distinct CDR3 sequences, with less than 60% occurring only once. The CDR3 sequence is 13 residues long. Trimming left V 8 bases short and J 7 bases short, with 12 bases between. Germline CDR1 ENHRY, CDR2 SYGVKD. Sequenced sample: CD4+ T cells from blood, cultured in vitro. The receptor's source is a human donor in good health. The chain joins TRBV10-3 to TRBJ1-6; D gene unclear. The CDR3 sequence: CAIRGVINSPLHF. DNA of the CDR3: TGTGCCATCCGTGGGGTTATCAATTCACCCCTCCACTTT.